Sequencing of this T cell receptor beta chain was carried out in a study of early T cells in non-severe SARS-CoV-2 infection. Study at large: Chains stayed unpaired after sequencing of bulk RNA from unsorted whole blood. Study findings and constraints: CD4 and private specificities were missed by VDJdb matching, which favored anti-spike CD8 responses.

Individual cDNA molecules received unique molecular identifiers. One entry per CDR3 protein results from TCRdb running MiXCR on the 5' RACE reads. The data show roughly 120,000 distinct CDR3 sequences, under 15% seen once. Germline lookup yields CDR1 LGHDT and CDR2 YNNKEL (reference sequence). Trimming at V came to 4 bases and at J to 9 bases, leaving 3 bases not matched to a gene. This CDR3 has 14 amino acids. Regarding this clonotype: What it binds is unknown.

The chain is built from TRBV3-1 and TRBJ1-6; 10 bases match TRBD1. Material: whole blood. The receptor was derived from an adult who was a healthcare worker with PCR-confirmed SARS-CoV-2 infection or an uninfected control (not recorded which). CDR3 in DNA: TGTGCCAGCAGCCTCCGGGACAGGGGTTCACCCCTCCACTTT. It translates to CASSLRDRGSPLHF.